This T cell receptor beta chain came from a study of blood T cell repertoires in COVID-19. The authors' processing: The authors estimated nucleated cell counts from reference gene primer amplification. Some clones are missing from TCRdb's copy, which holds only in-frame ones; the method was immunoSEQ multiplex PCR. V and J calls plus clone size are reproduced from that table; the DNA served to infer D and trimming. The sample lists about 200,000 clones; roughly 83% were seen once. This CDR3 has 19 residues. V and J are TRBV21-1 and TRBJ2-1; TRBD2 is the table's D call and was not checked against the DNA. TRBV21-1 is a pseudogene segment. The sequenced sample was peripheral blood. The receptor was derived from a man in his forties with acute or convalescent COVID-19. CDR3 sequence: CASSKDDWRRDTPYNEQFF. For the CDR3, the DNA is TGTGCCAGCAGCAAAGACGATTGGAGGCGGGATACTCCCTACAATGAGCAGTTCTTC.